These 22 T cell receptor beta chains were sequenced from one sample in a study of blood T cell repertoires in COVID-19. The table came from immunoSEQ multiplex PCR; TCRdb's copy has only in-frame clones and leaves some out. The repertoire holds 100,000 or so clones, with almost 85% as singletons. Sequenced material: peripheral blood. The receptors shown here come from a man aged 50 to 59 with active or convalescent COVID-19.

The J gene is TRBJ1-2, the V gene TRBV14; no definite D call. CDR3 length equals 12 residues. Per the germline V gene, CDR1 is SGHDN and CDR2 is FVKESK. The germline V and J ends were trimmed by 4 bases and 2 bases, with 5 bases remaining between them. The CDR3 DNA reads as TGTGCCAGCAGCCCCTCGAACTATGGCTACACCTTC. Amino acids: CASSPSNYGYTF.

This chain links TRBV11-2 with TRBJ2-1; TRBD2 aligns across 8 bases. CDR1 is SGHAT, CDR2 FQNNGV, per germline. This CDR3 comprises 16 residues. V trimming: 5 bases; J trimming: 7 bases; junction bases outside the gene matches: 13. The CDR3 is CASSPLWRGAWNEQFF. The CDR3, as DNA: TGTGCCAGCAGCCCGCTGTGGCGGGGGGCTTGGAATGAGCAGTTCTTC.

The chain joins TRBV3-1 (or the pseudogene TRBV3-2) to TRBJ2-3; TRBD2 aligns across 7 bases. This CDR3 has 15 residues. The germline gives CDR1 LGHDT, CDR2 YNNKEL (reference sequence). Trimming removed 1 base from V and 1 base from J; junction bases left unmatched: 2. The CDR3 is CASSQGGGGTDTQYF. CDR3 sequence (DNA): TGTGCCAGCAGCCAAGGGGGGGGAGGCACAGATACGCAGTATTTT.

Here the CDR3 DNA reads TGTGCCAGCAGTTTATCCAGGGGTAGACAGCCCCAGCATTTT. Protein product: CASSLSRGRQPQHF. V gene TRBV28 combines with J gene TRBJ1-5; TRBD1 is a possible D gene (6 bases). Looked up from germline, CDR1 is MDHEN and CDR2 is SYDVKM. The CDR3 sequence is 14 residues long. The V end was cut by 1 base, the J end by 7 bases, with 11 bases between. Looking up the rest from reference TRBV28 and TRBJ1-5 gives the full variable domain: DVKVTQSSRYLVKRTGEKVFLECVQDMDHENMFWYRQDPGLGLRLIYFSYDVKMKEKGDIPEGYSVSREKKERFSLILESASTNQTSMYLCASSLSRGRQPQHFGDGTRLSIL.

The count of this clone is one. V gene TRBV30 combines with J gene TRBJ2-2, with TRBD1 identical over 12 bases. With V trimmed by 4 bases and J by 6 bases, 6 bases remained unmatched. CDR3 length equals 15 residues. Germline V CDR1 and CDR2: GTSNPN, SVGIG (reference sequence). CDR3 region: CAWKPGQGAAGELFF. In DNA form, the CDR3 reads TGTGCCTGGAAACCGGGACAGGGGGCCGCCGGGGAGCTGTTTTTT.

The CDR3 DNA reads TGTGCCAGCAGCTTACCTAGCGGGGGGCGCACAGATACGCAGTATTTT. Protein sequence: CASSLPSGGRTDTQYF. The chain couples TRBV5-8 to TRBJ2-3, with 11 positions matching TRBD2. CDR3 length: 16 residues. Trimming removed 2 bases from V and 1 base from J; junction bases left unmatched: 3. Germline V gives CDR1 SGHTS, CDR2 YDEGEE.

About this clone itself: The sample carries other DNA sequences with the same CDR3. CDR3 sequence: CASTANYGYTF. The DNA for the CDR3 is TGTGCCAGCACTGCTAACTATGGCTACACCTTC. The V gene is TRBV6-5, the J gene TRBJ1-2; D not resolved. Germline V gives CDR1 MNHEY, CDR2 SVGAGI. This CDR3 is built from 11 residues. V was shortened by 7 bases and J by 0 bases, with 3 bases between the two germline ends.

The rearrangement links TRBV10-3 to TRBJ1-3, with a possible D match to TRBD1 (6 bases). The germline gives CDR1 ENHRY, CDR2 SYGVKD. The CDR3 is made up of 14 amino acids. Trimming removed 10 bases from V and 0 bases from J, with 13 bases in between. For the CDR3, the DNA is TGTGCCACCGCGGACAGTCTCTCTGGAAACACCATATATTTT. This translates into CATADSLSGNTIYF.

V usage is TRBV5-4 and J usage is TRBJ1-2; 7 bases map to TRBD1. Trimming at V came to 1 base and at J to 2 bases, leaving 8 bases not matched to a gene. This CDR3 contains 16 residues. CDR1 is SGHNT and CDR2 is YYREEE in the germline V gene (reference sequence). The CDR3 region has the DNA TGTGCCAGCAGCTTGAAGAACAGGGGCGGAAACTATGGCTACACCTTC. Its protein product is CASSLKNRGGNYGYTF.

V gene TRBV21-1 combines with J gene TRBJ2-1; the DNA was not used to check the table's D call, TRBD2. TRBV21-1 is an annotated pseudogene. This CDR3 spans 15 amino acids. The DNA of the CDR3 is TGTGCCAGCAGCAAAGGGGAGAGCTCCTACAATGAGCAGTTCTTC. It translates to CASSKGESSYNEQFF.

V is TRBV9 and J is TRBJ2-7; TRBD1 aligns across 7 bases. The CDR3 sequence is 14 residues long. The germline CDR1 and CDR2 sequences are SGDLS and YYNGEE. Trimming removed 3 bases from V and 5 bases from J; junction bases left unmatched: 8. Here the CDR3 DNA reads TGTGCCAGCAGCGCCCGACAGGGTAATCACGAGCAGTACTTC. Amino acid sequence: CASSARQGNHEQYF.

The chain carries TRBV3-1 (or the pseudogene TRBV3-2) and TRBJ2-3; 7 nucleotides agree with TRBD2. Germline values: CDR1 LGHDT, CDR2 YNNKEL (reference sequence). The junction had 7 bases not matched to a gene; V was cut back by 4 bases and J by 9 bases. This CDR3 spans 13 amino acids. The DNA for the CDR3 is TGTGCCAGCAGCCCCCCGATGGGGGGGACGCAGTATTTT. It is translated as CASSPPMGGTQYF.

V is TRBV11-2 and J is TRBJ2-2; D perhaps matches TRBD1 (8 bases). Germline values: CDR1 SGHAT, CDR2 FQNNGV. CDR3 size: 16 residues. V was trimmed by 6 bases and J by 6 bases, leaving 20 bases between them. For the CDR3, the DNA is TGTGCCAGCAGGGGAGGGACAGGACGAACGGCCGGGGAGCTGTTTTTT. Translation: CASRGGTGRTAGELFF.

J is TRBJ1-2 and V is TRBV27; possibly TRBD1 for D (5 bases). The CDR3 is made up of 12 amino acids. The V gene lost 8 bases and the J gene lost 5 bases, with 12 bases spanning the gap. The germline CDR1 and CDR2 sequences are MNHEY and SMNVEV (reference sequence). As DNA, the CDR3 is TGTGCCAGCGGATTCACAGGTTATGGCTACACCTTC. Translated, it gives CASGFTGYGYTF.

The rearrangement joins TRBV10-3 to TRBJ1-2; 7 nucleotides line up with TRBD1. Germline loops: CDR1 ENHRY, CDR2 SYGVKD. V was pared by 2 bases and J by 3 bases, with 6 bases of the junction left unmatched. The CDR3 has 15 amino acids. The CDR3 sequence: CAISEDQGVYYGYTF. The CDR3 DNA sequence: TGTGCCATCAGTGAGGATCAGGGGGTATACTATGGCTACACCTTC.

This clone was detected a few times. The chain uses TRBV24-1 and TRBJ1-2; the D is unclear. With 5 bases removed from V and 7 bases from J, the gap between germline ends came to 16 bases. CDR3 size: 14 residues. CDR1 KGHDR and CDR2 SFDVKD come from the germline V gene. CDR3 region: CATSAGPGLGGYTF. Written as DNA, the CDR3 is TGTGCCACCAGTGCCGGCCCGGGATTAGGTGGCTACACCTTC.

A few counts support this clone. The CDR3 protein is CASSFTGQLYNEQFF. In DNA, the CDR3 is TGTGCCAGCAGTTTTACAGGGCAACTCTACAATGAGCAGTTCTTC. V and J are TRBV28 and TRBJ2-1, with D perhaps TRBD1 (6 bases). Germline V gene lookup returns CDR1 MDHEN and CDR2 SYDVKM. The CDR3 is 15 residues long. Trimming cost V 3 bases and J 3 bases, with 12 bases left between them.

This sequence joins TRBV7-6 and TRBJ2-3; D perhaps matches TRBD1 (5 bases). V lost 2 bases and J lost 0, with 12 bases in between. This CDR3 comprises 16 residues. Germline loops: CDR1 SGHVS, CDR2 FNYEAQ. The DNA for the CDR3 is TGTGCCAGCAGCTTAATGGGGCTTCCTAGCACAGATACGCAGTATTTT. Translation gives CASSLMGLPSTDTQYF.

This clone was seen only once. The J gene is TRBJ2-7, the V gene TRBV19, with D maybe TRBD2 (5 bases). CDR3 length equals 13 residues. Trimming left V 4 bases short and J 2 bases short, with 9 bases between. In germline, CDR1 is LNHDA, CDR2 SQIVND (reference sequence). DNA for the CDR3: TGTGCCAGTAGTAGGACTGAAACCTACGAGCAGTACTTC. It is translated as CASSRTETYEQYF.

This clone was observed once. The gene calls are TRBV3-1 (or the pseudogene TRBV3-2) and TRBJ2-5, with a tentative D call TRBD2 (6 bases). The V gene lost 1 base and the J gene lost 5 bases, with 14 bases spanning the gap. This CDR3 region has 15 residues. Germline CDR1 and CDR2: LGHDT and YNNKEL (reference sequence). The CDR3 DNA is TGTGCCAGCAGCCAAGTGTCTGCGGCGGGGGAGACCCAGTACTTC. As protein: CASSQVSAAGETQYF.

V is TRBV11-3 and J is TRBJ2-7; 11 bases map to TRBD1. The V gene end was trimmed by 1 base and the J gene end by 2 bases; junction bases not matched to a gene: 4. This CDR3 spans 16 amino acids. Germline CDR1 is SGHNT and CDR2 is YENEEA. CDR3 in amino acids: CASSLGGQGVTYEQYV. CDR3 DNA: TGTGCCAGCAGCTTAGGGGGACAGGGGGTAACCTACGAGCAGTACGTC.

CDR3 in amino acids: CASSVQETGNYGYTF. The DNA of the CDR3 is TGTGCCAGCAGTGTACAGGAAACGGGTAACTATGGCTACACCTTC. The chain combines TRBV28 with TRBJ1-2, with D tentatively TRBD1 (5 bases). The CDR3 covers 15 residues. CDR1 and CDR2 from the germline V gene are MDHEN and SYDVKM. The V end was cut by 5 bases, the J end by 1 base, with 14 bases between.